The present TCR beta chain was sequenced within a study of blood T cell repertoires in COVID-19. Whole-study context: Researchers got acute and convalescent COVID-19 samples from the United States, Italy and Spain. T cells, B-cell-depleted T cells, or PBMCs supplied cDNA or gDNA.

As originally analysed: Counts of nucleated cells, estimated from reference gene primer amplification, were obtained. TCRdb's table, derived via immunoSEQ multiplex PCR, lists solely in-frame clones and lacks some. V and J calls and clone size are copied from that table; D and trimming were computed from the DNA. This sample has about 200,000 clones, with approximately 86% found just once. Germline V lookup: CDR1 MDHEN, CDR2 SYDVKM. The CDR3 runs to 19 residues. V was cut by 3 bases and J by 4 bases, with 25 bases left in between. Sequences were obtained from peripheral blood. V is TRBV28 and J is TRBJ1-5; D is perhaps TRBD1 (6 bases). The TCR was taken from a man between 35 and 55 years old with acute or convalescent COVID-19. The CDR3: CASSFSWFSHREGNQPQHF. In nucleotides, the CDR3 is TGTGCCAGCAGTTTTTCCTGGTTCTCCCACAGGGAAGGAAATCAGCCCCAGCATTTT.